This T cell receptor beta chain is drawn from a study of blood T cell repertoires in COVID-19. Assay used: immunoSEQ multiplex PCR; TCRdb lists only in-frame clones, some missing. Of about 75,000 clones in the sample, about four fifths were seen once. V gave up 0 bases and J gave up 2 bases; unmatched junction bases: 11. Germline assignment: CDR1 SGHRS and CDR2 YFSETQ. The CDR3 runs 18 residues. Sample: peripheral blood. The rearrangement joins TRBV5-1 to TRBJ2-7; TRBD2 matches 10 bases. The source of this sequence is a woman older than 75 with active or convalescent COVID-19. Here the CDR3 reads CASSLVPSGSPSAYEQYF. DNA for the CDR3: TGCGCCAGCAGCTTGGTTCCTAGCGGGAGCCCCTCCGCCTACGAGCAGTACTTC.